This TCR beta chain was obtained from a study of T cells after yellow fever vaccination. Using its own MiXCR run on the 5' RACE reads, TCRdb lists one record per CDR3 protein. The sample has some 250,000 distinct CDR3 sequences, approximately 3.8% seen once. Germline V gene data show CDR1 as ENHRY and CDR2 as SYGVKD. This CDR3 spans 15 amino acids. The germline V and J ends were trimmed by 4 bases and 0 bases, with 12 bases remaining between them. The sample holds many counts of this clonotype. The chain combines TRBV10-3 with TRBJ1-1; D is undetermined. The sequence was collected from a man aged 18 to 30 who received the YFV17D yellow fever vaccine. The sequencing here drew on PBMCs, taken 15 days after the yellow fever booster vaccination. CDR3 nucleotides: TGTGCCATCAGTGGTGGGGATTCTTTGAACACTGAAGCTTTCTTT. This encodes CAISGGDSLNTEAFF.